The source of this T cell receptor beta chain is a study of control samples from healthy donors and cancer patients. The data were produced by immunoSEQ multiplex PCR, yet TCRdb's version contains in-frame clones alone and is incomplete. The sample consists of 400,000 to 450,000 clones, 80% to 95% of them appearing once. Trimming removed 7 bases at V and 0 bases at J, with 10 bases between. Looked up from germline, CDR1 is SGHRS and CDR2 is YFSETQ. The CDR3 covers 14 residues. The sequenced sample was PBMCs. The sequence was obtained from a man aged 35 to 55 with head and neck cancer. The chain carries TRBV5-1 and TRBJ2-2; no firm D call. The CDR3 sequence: CASALGPNTGELFF. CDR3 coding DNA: TGCGCCAGCGCGCTGGGCCCGAACACCGGGGAGCTGTTTTTT.